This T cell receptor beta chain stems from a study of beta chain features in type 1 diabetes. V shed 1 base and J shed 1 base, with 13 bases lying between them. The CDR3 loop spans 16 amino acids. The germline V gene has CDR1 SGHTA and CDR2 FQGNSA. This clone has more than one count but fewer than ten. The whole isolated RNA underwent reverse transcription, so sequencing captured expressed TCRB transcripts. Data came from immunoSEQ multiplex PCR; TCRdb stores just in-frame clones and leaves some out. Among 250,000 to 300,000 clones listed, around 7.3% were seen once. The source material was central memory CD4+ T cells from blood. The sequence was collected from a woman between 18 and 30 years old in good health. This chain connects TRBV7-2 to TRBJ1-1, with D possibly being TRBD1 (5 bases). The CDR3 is CASSLEGRVGNTEAFF. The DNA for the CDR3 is TGTGCCAGCAGCTTAGAGGGACGCGTGGGGAACACTGAAGCTTTCTTT.